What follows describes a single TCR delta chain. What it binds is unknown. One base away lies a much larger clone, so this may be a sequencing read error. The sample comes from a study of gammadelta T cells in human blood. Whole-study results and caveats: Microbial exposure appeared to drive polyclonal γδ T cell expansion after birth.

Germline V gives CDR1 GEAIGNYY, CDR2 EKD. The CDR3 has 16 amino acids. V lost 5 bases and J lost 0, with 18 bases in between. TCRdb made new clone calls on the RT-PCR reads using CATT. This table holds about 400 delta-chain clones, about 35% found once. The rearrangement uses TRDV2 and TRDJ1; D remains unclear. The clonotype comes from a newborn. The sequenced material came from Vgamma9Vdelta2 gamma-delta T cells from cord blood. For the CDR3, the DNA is TGTGCCTGTGGTTGGAGATGCATTGCCAACACCGATAAACTCATCTTT. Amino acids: CACGWRCIANTDKLIF.